The clone carrying this T cell receptor (beta chain) was seen a handful of times. This entry is derived from a study of Graves' ophthalmopathy and Graves' hyperthyroidism. Excluded: other autoimmune disease, uncontrolled infection, pregnancy or lactation. The sequenced template was RNA, covering the TCR beta CDR3 region. Second-round multiplex PCR came after a first-round RT-PCR that employed HTBI primers. TCRdb called the multiplex PCR reads again in MiXCR, with one record for every CDR3 protein. The data hold about 500,000 distinct CDR3 sequences, with approximately 15% observed a single time. The sequence derives from a woman aged 30 to 39 with Graves' ophthalmopathy. Sequenced input: blood.

Here the CDR3 reads CASSLAQGWIYEQYF. The CDR3 region has the DNA TGTGCCAGCAGCTTAGCTCAGGGCTGGATCTACGAGCAGTACTTC. The chain carries TRBV11-2 and TRBJ2-7, with a possible D match to TRBD1 (5 bases). V shed 1 base and J shed 3 bases, with 13 bases lying between them. The germline V gene encodes CDR1 SGHAT and CDR2 FQNNGV. The length of the CDR3 is 15 residues. Based on the CDR3 plus reference TRBV11-2 and TRBJ2-7, the full variable domain is EAGVAQSPRYKIIEKRQSVAFWCNPISGHATLYWYQQILGQGPKLLIQFQNNGVVDDSQLPKDRFSAERLKGVDSTLKIQPAKLEDSAVYLCASSLAQGWIYEQYFGPGTRLTVT.